This T cell receptor (beta chain) was profiled in a study of T cell changes during pregnancy in multiple sclerosis. Some clones are missing from TCRdb's copy, which holds only in-frame ones; the method was immunoSEQ multiplex PCR. The repertoire holds around 37,000 clones, about 90% seen once, with roughly 29% in the top ten. The sequence was obtained from a female donor with multiple sclerosis, enrolled in a pregnancy study. This specimen consisted of CD8+ T cells from peripheral blood mononuclear cells, obtained before pregnancy.

Here the CDR3 reads CASSLSGSGPEQFF. DNA for the CDR3: TGTGCCAGCAGCTTAAGCGGGAGCGGACCTGAGCAGTTCTTC. The rearrangement links TRBV7-3 to TRBJ2-1; 7 bases are shared with TRBD2. V lost 1 base to trimming and J lost 9 bases; unmatched junction nucleotides: 6. The CDR3 has 14 residues. The germline gives CDR1 SGHTA, CDR2 FQGTGA. The full variable domain, completed using reference TRBV7-3 and TRBJ2-1, is GAGVSQTPSNKVTEKGKYVELRCDPISGHTALYWYRQSLGQGPEFLIYFQGTGAADDSGLPNDRFFAVRPEGSVSTLKIQRTERGDSAVYLCASSLSGSGPEQFFGPGTRLTVL.